The 28 T cell receptor beta chains given below trace back to one sample, sequenced in a study of CD8 T cells in ankylosing spondylitis. TCRdb recomputed calls from the 5' RACE reads with MiXCR, one row per CDR3 protein. The sample has roughly 42,000 distinct CDR3 sequences, around 2.8% seen once. The sample taken for sequencing was blood, either unsorted or a sorted T cell fraction (not recorded which). The receptors stem from a male donor with ankylosing spondylitis or in good health (not recorded which).

This clonotype was seen only a few times. V gene TRBV12-2 combines with J gene TRBJ2-7; TRBD1, the D gene given by the table, was not confirmed from the DNA. TRBV12-2 has pseudogene status. The CDR3 extends over 17 amino acids. For the CDR3, the DNA is TGTGCAAGTCGCCGATTAGAAGGTTGTCCGGCAGTCTACGAGCAGTACTTC. It yields the protein CASRRLEGCPAVYEQYF.

This clonotype was found many times. This chain uses TRBV9 with TRBJ1-1, with D possibly matching TRBD1 (6 bases). Looked up from germline, CDR1 is SGDLS and CDR2 is YYNGEE. The CDR3 length is 13 residues. V was cut by 4 bases and J by 8 bases, with 15 bases left in between. This CDR3 is CASSTAWGGEAFF. Written as DNA, the CDR3 is TGTGCCAGCAGCACCGCCTGGGGGGGCGAAGCTTTCTTT. The full variable domain, with the rest looked up from reference TRBV9 and TRBJ1-1, is DSGVTQTPKHLITATGQRVTLRCSPRSGDLSVYWYQQSLDQGLQFLIQYYNGEERAKGNILERFSAQQFPDLHSELNLSSLELGDSALYFCASSTAWGGEAFFGQGTRLTVV.

This clonotype showed up many times. The V gene is TRBV9, the J gene TRBJ1-1; D is uncertain. The germline V gene encodes CDR1 SGDLS and CDR2 YYNGEE. This CDR3 is built from 13 residues. Between the trimmed V and J ends, which lost 0 bases and 3 bases, there was a span of 6 bases. The CDR3 region has the DNA TGTGCCAGCAGCGTAGTGGGAGACACTGAAGCTTTCTTT. It translates to CASSVVGDTEAFF. The whole variable domain, remainder taken from reference TRBV9 and TRBJ1-1, is DSGVTQTPKHLITATGQRVTLRCSPRSGDLSVYWYQQSLDQGLQFLIQYYNGEERAKGNILERFSAQQFPDLHSELNLSSLELGDSALYFCASSVVGDTEAFFGQGTRLTVV.

This clonotype was found many times. V is TRBV9 and J is TRBJ2-1, with 10 nucleotides matching TRBD1. This CDR3 is 16 amino acids long. V lost 0 bases to trimming and J lost 4 bases; unmatched junction nucleotides: 4. Germline V CDR1 and CDR2: SGDLS, YYNGEE. The CDR3 nucleotides are TGTGCCAGCAGCGTAGTAGGGACAGGGGTTTACAATGAGCAGTTCTTC. Encoded protein: CASSVVGTGVYNEQFF.

This clonotype was observed a few times. The V and J genes are TRBV9 and TRBJ1-6, with 12 bases fitting TRBD1. This CDR3 has 17 residues. The junction had 10 bases not matched to a gene; V was cut back by 3 bases and J by 9 bases. Germline V gene data show CDR1 as SGDLS and CDR2 as YYNGEE. The CDR3 reads CASSGGQGARVRSPLHF. In DNA, the CDR3 is TGTGCCAGCAGCGGGGGACAGGGGGCGCGAGTACGTTCACCCCTCCACTTT.

This clonotype was counted at least ten times. The chain carries TRBV9 and TRBJ2-1; D possibly uses TRBD1 or TRBD2 (5 bases each). V lost 4 bases, J lost 0 bases, and 14 bases lay in between. This CDR3 spans 16 amino acids. Germline V CDR1 and CDR2: SGDLS, YYNGEE. CDR3 in DNA: TGTGCCAGCAGCCCCTCCCGGGGCCTCTCCTACAATGAGCAGTTCTTC. It yields the protein CASSPSRGLSYNEQFF.

This clonotype was counted many times. This chain connects TRBV9 to TRBJ2-1; 7 bases match TRBD2. Trimming took 0 bases from V and 8 from J; bases not matched to a gene: 8. There are 15 residues in the CDR3. The V gene's germline CDR1 is SGDLS and CDR2 YYNGEE. Written as DNA, the CDR3 is TGTGCCAGCAGCGTAGCTCGGGAGGTCTTGGATGAGCAGTTCTTC. Its protein product is CASSVAREVLDEQFF.

On this clonotype itself: This may stem from a read error, because a much larger clone lies one nucleotide away. This chain connects TRBV9 to TRBJ1-3; 7 bases map to TRBD1. CDR1 and CDR2 (germline): SGDLS, YYNGEE. This CDR3 region has 16 residues. CDR3 bases: TGTGCCAGAAGCGAGGGGACAGCATTCTCTGGAAACACCATATATTTT. It is translated as CARSEGTAFSGNTIYF.

Many counts were recorded for this clonotype. The genes are TRBV9 and TRBJ1-1; possibly TRBD1 for D (5 bases). The CDR3 has 15 residues. V dropped 7 bases and J dropped 5 bases, with 21 bases sitting between them. Germline loops: CDR1 SGDLS, CDR2 YYNGEE. For the CDR3, the DNA is TGTGCCAGCTCTGTCTTGGGGCAGGGCGAAACTGAAGCTTTCTTT. This codes for CASSVLGQGETEAFF.

This clonotype appeared many times. J is TRBJ2-2 and V is TRBV9; no reliable D call. The germline V and J ends were trimmed by 3 bases and 4 bases, with 10 bases remaining between them. CDR1 is SGDLS and CDR2 is YYNGEE in the germline V gene. CDR3 length: 14 residues. CDR3 residues: CASSAEISTGELFF. The CDR3 DNA sequence: TGTGCCAGCAGCGCCGAAATCAGCACCGGGGAGCTGTTTTTT.

This clonotype was detected ten times or more. The J gene is TRBJ2-3, the V gene TRBV9, with 12 bases aligning to TRBD2. Germline V CDR1 and CDR2: SGDLS, YYNGEE. This CDR3 is built from 16 residues. Trimming cost V 1 base and J 5 bases; bases outside gene matches: 5. CDR3 in amino acids: CASSVRLAGAEDTQYF. The CDR3 DNA follows: TGTGCCAGCAGCGTACGACTAGCGGGAGCGGAAGATACGCAGTATTTT.

This clonotype was recorded at least ten times. This chain joins TRBV9 and TRBJ2-7; 7 bases fit TRBD1. This CDR3 comprises 14 residues. V was pared by 4 bases and J by 2 bases, with 6 bases of the junction left unmatched. CDR1 and CDR2 from the germline V gene are SGDLS and YYNGEE. In DNA form, the CDR3 reads TGTGCCAGCAGCTCCGGGACAGTCCCCTACGAGCAGTACTTC. It is translated as CASSSGTVPYEQYF.

In this sample, this clonotype turned up many times. The genes are TRBV9 and TRBJ1-1; D remains unclear. V was clipped by 3 bases and J by 4 bases, with 7 bases between them. In germline, CDR1 is SGDLS, CDR2 YYNGEE. The CDR3 has 12 amino acids. CDR3 loop: CASSGPATEAFF. CDR3 DNA: TGTGCCAGCAGCGGTCCGGCCACTGAAGCTTTCTTT.

This clonotype is categorized as medium-sized. The V gene is TRBV9, the J gene TRBJ2-2, with unresolved D. Trimming removed 0 bases from V and 5 bases from J, with 5 bases in between. This CDR3 is built from 13 residues. Germline loops: CDR1 SGDLS, CDR2 YYNGEE. CDR3 DNA: TGTGCCAGCAGCGTAGGAAGGACCGGGGAGCTGTTTTTT. The encoded protein is CASSVGRTGELFF.

This clonotype has a count of ten or more. The chain is built from TRBV9 and TRBJ2-1, with unresolved D. CDR3 size: 15 residues. Germline V gene lookup returns CDR1 SGDLS and CDR2 YYNGEE. V was clipped by 4 bases and J by 10 bases, with 21 bases between them. The CDR3 region has the DNA TGTGCCAGCAGCCTCCGTGGCGATCTGATCGGGGAGCAGTTCTTC. Its translation is CASSLRGDLIGEQFF. The full variable domain, in which reference TRBV9 and TRBJ2-1 provide the parts outside the CDR3, is DSGVTQTPKHLITATGQRVTLRCSPRSGDLSVYWYQQSLDQGLQFLIQYYNGEERAKGNILERFSAQQFPDLHSELNLSSLELGDSALYFCASSLRGDLIGEQFFGPGTRLTVL.

This clonotype was detected many times. This rearrangement joins TRBV9 to TRBJ2-3; 7 positions agree with TRBD1. Trimming took 3 bases from V and 3 from J; bases not matched to a gene: 16. The V gene's germline CDR1 is SGDLS and CDR2 YYNGEE. The CDR3 consists of 18 residues. The CDR3 DNA is TGTGCCAGCAGCGCAAAGGACAGGTTGAGTATTGGAACAGATACGCAGTATTTT. Its translation: CASSAKDRLSIGTDTQYF.

This clonotype has more than one count but fewer than ten. V and J are TRBV9 and TRBJ2-5, with a weak D call TRBD1 (5 bases). The CDR3 sequence is 15 residues long. Germline CDR1 SGDLS, CDR2 YYNGEE. V was shortened by 0 bases and J by 2 bases, with 11 bases between the two germline ends. The DNA for the CDR3 is TGTGCCAGCAGCGTAGACATGGGGCCACAAGAGACCCAGTACTTC. This codes for CASSVDMGPQETQYF.

This clonotype was seen repeatedly, ten times or more. The chain recombines TRBV9 with TRBJ2-1; 10 bases are shared with TRBD2. Per germline, CDR1 SGDLS and CDR2 YYNGEE. The CDR3 spans 15 residues. Trimming removed 4 bases from V and 2 bases from J; junction bases left unmatched: 3. CDR3: CASSRGTSAYNEQFF. The CDR3 DNA follows: TGTGCCAGCAGCCGTGGGACTAGCGCCTACAATGAGCAGTTCTTC.

Only a few counts were recorded for this clonotype. The rearrangement links TRBV9 to TRBJ2-7; TRBD1 agrees at 7 bases. V trimming: 4 bases; J trimming: 2 bases; junction bases outside the gene matches: 6. The CDR3 is 14 amino acids. Germline loops: CDR1 SGDLS, CDR2 YYNGEE. The chain's CDR3 is CASSPRGSTYEQYF. In nucleotides, the CDR3 is TGTGCCAGCAGCCCCAGGGGGTCTACCTACGAGCAGTACTTC.

The sample holds many counts of this clonotype. V is TRBV9 and J is TRBJ2-2, with a tentative D call TRBD2 (5 bases). Germline V gives CDR1 SGDLS, CDR2 YYNGEE. The CDR3 has 12 amino acids. Trimming left V 4 bases short and J 7 bases short, with 8 bases between. The CDR3 DNA reads as TGTGCCAGCAGCCCTAGCTTCGGGGAGCTGTTTTTT. Amino acid sequence: CASSPSFGELFF.

This clonotype was seen many times. The chain couples TRBV9 to TRBJ2-2; TRBD2 matches at 14 bases. V was clipped by 0 bases and J by 6 bases; unmatched bases: 4. The CDR3 has 17 residues. Germline V gene sequence: CDR1 SGDLS, CDR2 YYNGEE. CDR3 DNA sequence: TGTGCCAGCAGCGTAGGACTAGCGGGAGGGTCGTCCGGGGAGCTGTTTTTT. Translating it yields CASSVGLAGGSSGELFF.

This clonotype was picked up many times. The J gene is TRBJ2-3, the V gene TRBV9; the D is unclear. Germline loops: CDR1 SGDLS, CDR2 YYNGEE. Trimming took 3 bases from V and 4 from J, leaving 9 bases between them. CDR3 length: 13 amino acids. As DNA, the CDR3 is TGTGCCAGCAGCGCAAGAACCGCAGATACGCAGTATTTT. This translates into CASSARTADTQYF.

This clonotype was seen ten or more times. The CDR3 region is CASSVESDANTGELFF. DNA for the CDR3: TGTGCCAGCAGCGTAGAATCCGATGCGAACACCGGGGAGCTGTTTTTT. This chain joins TRBV9 and TRBJ2-2; D remains ambiguous. The V and J ends lost 0 bases and 0 bases respectively, with 9 bases between them. Per the germline V gene, CDR1 is SGDLS and CDR2 is YYNGEE. CDR3 length: 16 residues.

The CDR3 bases are TGTGCCAGCAGCCCCCGGACTAGCGGGAGTTTTGAGCAGTTCTTC. It is translated as CASSPRTSGSFEQFF. The rearrangement uses TRBV9 and TRBJ2-1, with TRBD2 matching over 13 bases. Germline CDR1 reads SGDLS; CDR2 reads YYNGEE. The CDR3 is 15 amino acids. J gave up 9 bases and V 4 bases, and 7 bases lay outside the gene matches.

This clonotype was found once. The chain has TRBV9 and TRBJ2-1, with 9 nucleotides matching TRBD2. Germline V lookup: CDR1 SGDLS, CDR2 YYNGEE. V lost 0 bases, J lost 8 bases, and 3 bases stayed unmatched. The CDR3 consists of 14 residues. For the CDR3, the DNA is TGTGCCAGCAGCGTAGGCGGGAGGGGCGATGAGCAGTTCTTC. Its protein is CASSVGGRGDEQFF.

This clonotype has a count of ten or more. J is TRBJ2-1 and V is TRBV21-1; TRBD2, the table's D call, was not compared with the DNA. TRBV21-1 is a pseudogene locus. This CDR3 has 16 residues. CDR3 bases: TGTGCCAGCAGCACTTTACCGGGACTAGCTAAGCATGAGCAGTTCTTC. This codes for CASSTLPGLAKHEQFF.

In its sample, this clonotype was seen many times. The V and J genes are TRBV9 and TRBJ1-6; 9 nucleotides match TRBD1. Germline V gene data show CDR1 as SGDLS and CDR2 as YYNGEE. The CDR3 sequence is 16 residues long. J was trimmed by 9 bases and V by 4 bases; bases with no gene match: 11. CDR3 in amino acids: CASSTQTQGASSPLHF. The CDR3 bases are TGTGCCAGCAGCACACAAACACAGGGGGCAAGTTCACCCCTCCACTTT.

The chain has TRBV9 and TRBJ2-7; possibly TRBD1 or TRBD2 for D (5 bases each). Per the germline V gene, CDR1 is SGDLS and CDR2 is YYNGEE. The V gene lost 0 bases and the J gene lost 6 bases, with 13 bases spanning the gap. CDR3 length equals 14 residues. The CDR3 DNA follows: TGTGCCAGCAGCGTAGGAGGGGAGCCCCTCGAGCAGTACTTC. This sequence encodes CASSVGGEPLEQYF.